This entry describes one T cell receptor (beta chain). The antigen remains unidentified. The V gene's germline CDR1 is GTSNPN and CDR2 SVGIG (reference sequence). The V gene end was trimmed by 6 bases and the J gene end by 4 bases; junction bases not matched to a gene: 5. CDR3 length equals 13 residues. Replicate PCRs run on sorted subsets employed approximately 200 ng DNA, around 27,000 T cell genomes. Original analysis: From ImmunoSEQ came sequences covering only the junction and carrying no quality scores, so filtering differed. Data came from immunoSEQ multiplex PCR; TCRdb stores just in-frame clones and leaves some out. V and J calls plus clone size are reproduced from that table; the DNA served to infer D and trimming. Seen here are around 1,100,000 clones, 70% to 80% observed once, and the top ten hold 0.89%. This sample is part of a study of shared clonotypes between healthy human individuals. Overall study findings and caveats: Depth was large, yet rarefaction showed that sorted-subset sequencing was incomplete.

The specimen was memory CD4+ T cells from PBMCs. Documented subset: CD45RA-negative fraction. This receptor was identified in a man in his late teens or twenties in good health. Some clones in this sample may be carry-over from other donors' samples. The chain is built from TRBV30 and TRBJ2-1; TRBD1 matches 8 bases. This CDR3 reads CACITGGYNEQFF. The CDR3 nucleotides are TGTGCCTGTATTACAGGGGGTTACAATGAGCAGTTCTTC.